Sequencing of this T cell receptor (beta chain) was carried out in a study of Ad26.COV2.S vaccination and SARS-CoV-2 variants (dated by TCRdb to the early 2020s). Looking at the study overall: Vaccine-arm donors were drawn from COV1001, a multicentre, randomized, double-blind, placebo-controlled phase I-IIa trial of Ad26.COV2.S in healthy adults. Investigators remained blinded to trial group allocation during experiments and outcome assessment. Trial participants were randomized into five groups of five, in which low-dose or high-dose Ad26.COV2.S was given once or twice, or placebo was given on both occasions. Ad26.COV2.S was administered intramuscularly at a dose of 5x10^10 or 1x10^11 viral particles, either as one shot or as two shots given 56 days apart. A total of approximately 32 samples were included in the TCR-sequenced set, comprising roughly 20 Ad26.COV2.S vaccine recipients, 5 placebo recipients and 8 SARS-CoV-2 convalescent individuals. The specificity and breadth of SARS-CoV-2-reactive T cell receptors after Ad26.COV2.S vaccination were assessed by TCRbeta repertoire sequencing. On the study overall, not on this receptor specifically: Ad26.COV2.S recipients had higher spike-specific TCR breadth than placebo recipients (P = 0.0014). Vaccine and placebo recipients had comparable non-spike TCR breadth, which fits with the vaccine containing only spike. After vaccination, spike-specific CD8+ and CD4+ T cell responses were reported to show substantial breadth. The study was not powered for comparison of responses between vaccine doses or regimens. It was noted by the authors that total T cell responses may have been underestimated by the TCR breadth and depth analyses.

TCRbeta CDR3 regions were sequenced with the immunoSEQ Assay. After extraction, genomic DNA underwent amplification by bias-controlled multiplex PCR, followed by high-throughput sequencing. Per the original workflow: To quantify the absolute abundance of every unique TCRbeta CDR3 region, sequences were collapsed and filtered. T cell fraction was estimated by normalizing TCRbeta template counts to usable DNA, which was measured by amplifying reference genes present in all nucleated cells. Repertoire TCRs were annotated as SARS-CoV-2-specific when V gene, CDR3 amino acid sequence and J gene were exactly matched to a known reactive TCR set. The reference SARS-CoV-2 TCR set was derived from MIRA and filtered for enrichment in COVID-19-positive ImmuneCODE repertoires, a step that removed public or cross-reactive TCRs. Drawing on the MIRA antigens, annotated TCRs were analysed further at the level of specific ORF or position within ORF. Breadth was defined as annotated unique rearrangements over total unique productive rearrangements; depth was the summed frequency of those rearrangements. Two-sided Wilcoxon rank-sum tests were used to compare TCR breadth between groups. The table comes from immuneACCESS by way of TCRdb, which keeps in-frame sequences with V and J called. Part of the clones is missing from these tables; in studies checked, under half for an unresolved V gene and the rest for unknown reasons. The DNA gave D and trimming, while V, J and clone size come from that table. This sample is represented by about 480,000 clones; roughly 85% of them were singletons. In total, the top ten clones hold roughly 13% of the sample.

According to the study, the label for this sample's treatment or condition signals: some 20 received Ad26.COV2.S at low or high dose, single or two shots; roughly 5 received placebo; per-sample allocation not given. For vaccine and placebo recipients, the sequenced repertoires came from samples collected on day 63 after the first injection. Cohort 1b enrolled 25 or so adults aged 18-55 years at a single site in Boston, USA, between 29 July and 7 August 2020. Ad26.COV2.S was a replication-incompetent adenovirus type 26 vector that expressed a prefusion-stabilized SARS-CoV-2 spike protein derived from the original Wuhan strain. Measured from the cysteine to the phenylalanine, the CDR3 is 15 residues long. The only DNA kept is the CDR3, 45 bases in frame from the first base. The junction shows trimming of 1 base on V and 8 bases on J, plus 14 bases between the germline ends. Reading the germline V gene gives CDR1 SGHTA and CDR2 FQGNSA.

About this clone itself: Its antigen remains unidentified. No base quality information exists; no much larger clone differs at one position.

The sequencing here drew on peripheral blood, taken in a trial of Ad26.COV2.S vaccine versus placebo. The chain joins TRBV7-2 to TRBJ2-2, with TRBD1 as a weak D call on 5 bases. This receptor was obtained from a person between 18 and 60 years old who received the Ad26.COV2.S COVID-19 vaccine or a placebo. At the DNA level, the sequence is TGTGCCAGCAGCTTAGTCTTTCAGGGTTTGGGGGAGCTGTTTTTT. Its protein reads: CASSLVFQGLGELFF.